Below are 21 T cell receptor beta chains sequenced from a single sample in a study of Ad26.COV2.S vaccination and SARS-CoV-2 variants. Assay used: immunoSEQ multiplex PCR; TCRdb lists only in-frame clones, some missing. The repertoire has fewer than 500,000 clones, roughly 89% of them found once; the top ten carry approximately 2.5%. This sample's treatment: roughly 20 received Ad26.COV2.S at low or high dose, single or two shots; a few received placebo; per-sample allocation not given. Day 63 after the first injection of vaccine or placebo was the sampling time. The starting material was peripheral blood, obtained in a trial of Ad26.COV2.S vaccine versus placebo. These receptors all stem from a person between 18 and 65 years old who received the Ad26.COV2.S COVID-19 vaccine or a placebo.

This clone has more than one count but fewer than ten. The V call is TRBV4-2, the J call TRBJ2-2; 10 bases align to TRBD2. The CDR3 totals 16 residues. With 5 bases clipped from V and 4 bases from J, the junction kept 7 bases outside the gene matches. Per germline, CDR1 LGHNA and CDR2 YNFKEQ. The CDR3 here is CASSFSSGRGTGELFF. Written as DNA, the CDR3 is TGTGCCAGCAGCTTCTCTAGCGGGAGAGGCACCGGGGAGCTGTTTTTT.

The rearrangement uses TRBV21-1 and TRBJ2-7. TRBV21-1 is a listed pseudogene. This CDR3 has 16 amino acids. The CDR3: CASSKAGGTGSYEQYV. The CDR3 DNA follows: TGTGCCAGCAGCAAAGCCGGGGGCACAGGGTCCTACGAGCAGTACGTC.

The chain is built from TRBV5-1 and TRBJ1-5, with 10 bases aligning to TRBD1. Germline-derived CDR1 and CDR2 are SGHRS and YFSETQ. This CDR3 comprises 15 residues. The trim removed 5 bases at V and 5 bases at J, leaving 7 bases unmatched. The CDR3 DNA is TGCGCCAGCAGAGCCGGGACAGGGGAGGATCAGCCCCAGCATTTT. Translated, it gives CASRAGTGEDQPQHF.

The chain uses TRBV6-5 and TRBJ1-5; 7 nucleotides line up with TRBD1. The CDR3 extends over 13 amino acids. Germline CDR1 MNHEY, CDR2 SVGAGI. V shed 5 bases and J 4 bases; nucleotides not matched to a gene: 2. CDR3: CASSHRGNQPQHF. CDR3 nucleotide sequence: TGTGCCAGCAGTCACAGGGGTAATCAGCCCCAGCATTTT.

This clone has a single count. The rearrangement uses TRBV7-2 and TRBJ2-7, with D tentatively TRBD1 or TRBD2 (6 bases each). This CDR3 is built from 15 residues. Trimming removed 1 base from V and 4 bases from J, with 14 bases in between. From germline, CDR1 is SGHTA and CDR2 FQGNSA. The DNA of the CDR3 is TGTGCCAGCAGCTTAGTAGCGGAACAGGGTTACGAGCAGTACTTC. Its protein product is CASSLVAEQGYEQYF.

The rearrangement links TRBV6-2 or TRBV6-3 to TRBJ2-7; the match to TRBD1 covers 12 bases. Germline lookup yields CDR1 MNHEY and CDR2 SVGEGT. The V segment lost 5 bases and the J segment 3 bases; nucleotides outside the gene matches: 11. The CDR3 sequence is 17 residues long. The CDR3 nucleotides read TGTGCCAGCAGTGGGACAGGGGGCAGCTCCTATTACTACGAGCAGTACTTC. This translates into CASSGTGGSSYYYEQYF.

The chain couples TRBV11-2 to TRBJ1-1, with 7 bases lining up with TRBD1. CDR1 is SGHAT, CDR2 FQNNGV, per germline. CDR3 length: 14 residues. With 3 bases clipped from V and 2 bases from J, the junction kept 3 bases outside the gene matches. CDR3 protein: CASSFNRGNTEAFF. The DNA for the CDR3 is TGTGCCAGCAGCTTCAACAGGGGTAACACTGAAGCTTTCTTT.

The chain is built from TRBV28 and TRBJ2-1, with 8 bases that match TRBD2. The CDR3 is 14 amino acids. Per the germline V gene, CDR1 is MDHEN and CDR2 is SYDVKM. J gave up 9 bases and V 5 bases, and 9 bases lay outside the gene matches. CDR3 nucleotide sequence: TGTGCCAGCAGTGCCGGGGGGGTTTTGAGTGAGCAGTTCTTC. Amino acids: CASSAGGVLSEQFF. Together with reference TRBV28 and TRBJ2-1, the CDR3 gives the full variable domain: DVKVTQSSRYLVKRTGEKVFLECVQDMDHENMFWYRQDPGLGLRLIYFSYDVKMKEKGDIPEGYSVSREKKERFSLILESASTNQTSMYLCASSAGGVLSEQFFGPGTRLTVL.

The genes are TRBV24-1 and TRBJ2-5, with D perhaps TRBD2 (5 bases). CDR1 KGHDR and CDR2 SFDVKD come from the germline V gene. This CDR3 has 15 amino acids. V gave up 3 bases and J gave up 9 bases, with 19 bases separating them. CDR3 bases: TGTGCCACCAGTGATGGCGGGCAGCCTGCGGCGGCCCAGTACTTC. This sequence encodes CATSDGGQPAAAQYF.

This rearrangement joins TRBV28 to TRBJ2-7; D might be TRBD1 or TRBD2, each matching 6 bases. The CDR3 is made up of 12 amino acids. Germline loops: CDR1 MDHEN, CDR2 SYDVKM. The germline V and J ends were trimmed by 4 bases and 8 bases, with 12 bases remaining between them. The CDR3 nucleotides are TGTGCCAGCAGTTCGCGGGACATGAAGCAGTACTTC. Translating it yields CASSSRDMKQYF.

This CDR3 reads CASSLRRDETQYF. For the CDR3, the DNA is TGTGCCAGCAGCTTAAGGAGGGATGAGACCCAGTACTTC. This chain connects TRBV7-3 to TRBJ2-5, with D perhaps TRBD2 (6 bases). Trimming took off 1 base at V and 5 bases at J, with 8 bases between the two ends. The CDR3 runs 13 residues. CDR1 and CDR2 (germline): SGHTA, FQGTGA. The whole variable domain, filled in from reference TRBV7-3 and TRBJ2-5, reads GAGVSQTPSNKVTEKGKYVELRCDPISGHTALYWYRQSLGQGPEFLIYFQGTGAADDSGLPNDRFFAVRPEGSVSTLKIQRTERGDSAVYLCASSLRRDETQYFGPGTRLLVL.

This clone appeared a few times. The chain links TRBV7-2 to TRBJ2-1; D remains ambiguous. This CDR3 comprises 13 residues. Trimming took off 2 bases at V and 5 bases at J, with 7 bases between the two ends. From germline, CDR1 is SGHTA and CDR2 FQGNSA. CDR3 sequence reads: CASSLFVDNEQFF. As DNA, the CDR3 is TGTGCCAGCAGCTTATTTGTCGACAATGAGCAGTTCTTC.

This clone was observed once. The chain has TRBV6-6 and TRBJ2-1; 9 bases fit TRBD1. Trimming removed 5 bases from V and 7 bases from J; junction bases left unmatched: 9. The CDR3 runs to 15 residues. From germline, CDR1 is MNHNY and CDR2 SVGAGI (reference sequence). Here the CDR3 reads CASSTQGTGWNEQFF. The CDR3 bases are TGTGCCAGCAGTACCCAAGGGACAGGGTGGAATGAGCAGTTCTTC.

DNA for the CDR3: TGTGCCAGCAGCATAACGACGGGACTCCGACCGGTCGGCTACACCTTC. This sequence encodes CASSITTGLRPVGYTF. The gene calls are TRBV5-4 and TRBJ1-2; D perhaps matches TRBD1 (5 bases). This CDR3 is built from 16 residues. Germline V gene data show CDR1 as SGHNT and CDR2 as YYREEE (reference sequence). The V end lost 4 bases, the J end lost 8 bases, and 24 bases lay between the germline ends.

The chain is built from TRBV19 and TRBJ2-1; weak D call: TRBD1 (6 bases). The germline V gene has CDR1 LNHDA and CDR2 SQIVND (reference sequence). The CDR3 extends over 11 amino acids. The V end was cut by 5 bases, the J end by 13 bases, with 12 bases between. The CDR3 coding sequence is TGTGCCAGTAGTGACAGGTCTAATCAGTTCTTC. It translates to CASSDRSNQFF.

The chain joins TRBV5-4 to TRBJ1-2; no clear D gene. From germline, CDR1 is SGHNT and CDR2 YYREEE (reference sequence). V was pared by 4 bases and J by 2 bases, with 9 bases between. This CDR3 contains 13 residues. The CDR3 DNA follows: TGTGCCAGCAGCCCCGAACAGAACTATGGCTACACCTTC. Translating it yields CASSPEQNYGYTF.

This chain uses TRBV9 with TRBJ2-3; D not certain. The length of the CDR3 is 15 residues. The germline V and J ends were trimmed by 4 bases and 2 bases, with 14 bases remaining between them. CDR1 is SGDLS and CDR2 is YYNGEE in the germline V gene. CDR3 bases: TGTGCCAGCAGCAATAGTGTCATGACCACAGATACGCAGTATTTT. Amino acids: CASSNSVMTTDTQYF.

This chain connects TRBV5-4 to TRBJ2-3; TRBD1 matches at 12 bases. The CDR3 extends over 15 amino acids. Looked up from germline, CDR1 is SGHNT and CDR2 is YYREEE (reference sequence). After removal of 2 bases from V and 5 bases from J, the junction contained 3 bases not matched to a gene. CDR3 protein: CASSFRDRGLDTQYF. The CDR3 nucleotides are TGTGCCAGCAGCTTTAGGGACAGGGGGCTAGATACGCAGTATTTT.

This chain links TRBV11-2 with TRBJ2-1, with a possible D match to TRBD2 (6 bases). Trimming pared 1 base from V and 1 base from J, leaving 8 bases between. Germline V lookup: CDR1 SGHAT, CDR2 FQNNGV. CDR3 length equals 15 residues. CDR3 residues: CASSLAGDSYNEQFF. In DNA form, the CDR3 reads TGTGCCAGCAGCTTAGCGGGGGATTCCTACAATGAGCAGTTCTTC.

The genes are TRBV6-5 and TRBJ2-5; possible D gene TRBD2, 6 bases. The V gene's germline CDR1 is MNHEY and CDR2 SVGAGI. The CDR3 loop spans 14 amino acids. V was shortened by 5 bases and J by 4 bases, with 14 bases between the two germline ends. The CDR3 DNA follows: TGTGCCAGCAGTCCCACTAGCTTCGGAGAGACCCAGTACTTC. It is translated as CASSPTSFGETQYF.

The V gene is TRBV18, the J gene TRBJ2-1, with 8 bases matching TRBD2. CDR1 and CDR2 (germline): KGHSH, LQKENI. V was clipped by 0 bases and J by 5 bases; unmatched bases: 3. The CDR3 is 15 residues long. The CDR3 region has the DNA TGTGCCAGCTCACCACCGGGTAGCGGGAACAATGAGCAGTTCTTC. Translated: CASSPPGSGNNEQFF.